The clone carrying this T cell receptor beta chain was seen a handful of times. The data were obtained in a study of cytomegalovirus exposure and HLA in healthy donors. PCR involved 60 Vbeta and 13 Jbeta primers. Data came from immunoSEQ multiplex PCR; TCRdb stores just in-frame clones and leaves some out. The table lists under 250,000 clones, approximately 78% of them singletons. This clonotype originated in a woman aged 40 to 50 in good health and CMV-seronegative. The sequenced material came from PBMCs.

The CDR3 region has the DNA TGTGCCAGCACCCCCGGGACTAGCGGGACCCAGGAGCAGTTCTTC. Amino acids: CASTPGTSGTQEQFF. The chain uses TRBV7-9 and TRBJ2-1, with 13 bases fitting TRBD2. J was trimmed by 10 bases and V by 7 bases; bases with no gene match: 10. CDR1 is SEHNR, CDR2 FQNEAQ, per germline (reference sequence). The CDR3 extends over 15 amino acids.